One sample yielded the 28 T cell receptor beta chains listed below, sequenced in a study of blood T cell repertoires in COVID-19. Sequenced by immunoSEQ multiplex PCR; TCRdb stores in-frame clones only, minus some. The sample has fewer than 15,000 clones, around 90% seen once. Sequenced sample: peripheral blood. These receptor sequences come from a human donor with active COVID-19. The donor label of this sample is uncertain.

J is TRBJ1-2 and V is TRBV7-9; D call uncertain. With 1 base removed from V and 2 bases from J, the gap between germline ends came to 8 bases. CDR1 and CDR2 (germline): SEHNR, FQNEAQ (reference sequence). CDR3 length: 14 amino acids. The CDR3 loop is CASSLVNTNYGYTF. CDR3 in DNA: TGTGCCAGCAGCTTAGTAAACACCAACTATGGCTACACCTTC.

V usage is TRBV19 and J usage is TRBJ2-6; 7 bases are a match to TRBD1. Germline loops: CDR1 LNHDA, CDR2 SQIVND (reference sequence). The CDR3 is 15 residues long. Trimming removed 8 bases from V and 4 bases from J; junction bases left unmatched: 8. The CDR3 nucleotides read TGTGCCAGTTCTAGAGGGGGCTCGGGGGCCAACGTCCTGACTTTC. Its translation: CASSRGGSGANVLTF.

The chain couples TRBV5-1 to TRBJ2-5; D is unresolved. Germline assignment: CDR1 SGHRS and CDR2 YFSETQ. This CDR3 contains 13 residues. Trimming cost V 4 bases and J 3 bases, with 10 bases left between them. CDR3 nucleotides: TGCGCCAGCAGCGCACAACCCGAAGAGACCCAGTACTTC. Its protein is CASSAQPEETQYF.

This clone was picked up one time. This chain joins TRBV6-4 and TRBJ1-4; D is unclear. Germline CDR1 MRHNA, CDR2 SNTAGT. This CDR3 is built from 11 residues. V was trimmed by 7 bases and J by 8 bases, leaving 8 bases between them. Here the CDR3 reads CASTSFEKLFF. The DNA of the CDR3 is TGTGCCAGCACCTCGTTCGAAAAACTGTTTTTT.

This clone was counted once. This chain connects TRBV27 to TRBJ2-1; the match to TRBD2 covers 12 bases. Germline CDR1 reads MNHEY; CDR2 reads SMNVEV (reference sequence). There are 17 residues in the CDR3. The V gene end was trimmed by 5 bases and the J gene end by 0 bases; junction bases not matched to a gene: 5. CDR3 amino acids: CASSLRTSGASYNEQFF. CDR3 DNA sequence: TGTGCCAGCAGTCTCAGGACTAGCGGGGCCTCCTACAATGAGCAGTTCTTC.

This chain connects TRBV21-1 to TRBJ2-3; whether TRBD2, the table's D call, matches the DNA was not checked. TRBV21-1 is a pseudogene segment. This CDR3 is built from 13 residues. The CDR3 is CASSTLFRDTQYF. For the CDR3, the DNA is TGTGCCAGCAGCACCCTGTTTCGAGATACGCAGTATTTT.

The chain has TRBV2 and TRBJ1-4; D may be TRBD1 (5 bases). Germline CDR1 reads SNHLY; CDR2 reads FYNNEI. The CDR3 contains 15 residues. Trimming pared 7 bases from V and 2 bases from J, leaving 14 bases between. This chain's CDR3 is CASTEQQVTNEKLFF. The CDR3 DNA is TGTGCCAGCACCGAGCAACAGGTGACTAATGAAAAACTGTTTTTT.

This clone has only one observation. This chain connects TRBV6-6 to TRBJ2-3, with a weak D call TRBD2 (7 bases). CDR3 size: 15 residues. V was clipped by 7 bases and J by 5 bases, with 19 bases between them. Germline-derived CDR1 and CDR2 are MNHNY and SVGAGI (reference sequence). The CDR3 sequence: CASTLVRGEGDTQYF. DNA of the CDR3: TGTGCCAGCACCCTCGTAAGGGGGGAGGGAGATACGCAGTATTTT.

This chain connects TRBV18 to TRBJ2-5; D gene ambiguous. Germline values: CDR1 KGHSH, CDR2 LQKENI. The CDR3 is 13 amino acids. The V end lost 3 bases, the J end lost 2 bases, and 7 bases lay between the germline ends. The CDR3 DNA sequence: TGTGCCAGCTCACCTCTATCTCAAGAGACCCAGTACTTC. Its translation is CASSPLSQETQYF. Complete variable domain (other parts from reference TRBV18 and TRBJ2-5): NAGVMQNPRHLVRRRGQEARLRCSPMKGHSHVYWYRQLPEEGLKFMVYLQKENIIDESGMPKERFSAEFPKEGPSILRIQQVVRGDSAAYFCASSPLSQETQYFGPGTRLLVL.

This clone is a singleton in its sample. The rearrangement joins TRBV23-1 to TRBJ1-1; no reliable D call. TRBV23-1 is recorded as an ORF, its role being uncertain. V was cut by 1 base and J by 0 bases, with 21 bases left in between. The CDR3 runs to 19 residues. DNA for the CDR3: TGCGCCAGCAGTCAATTCGGATCGCAGGACGGGGAGATGAACACTGAAGCTTTCTTT. Translated, it gives CASSQFGSQDGEMNTEAFF.

The chain is built from TRBV2 and TRBJ2-3; 9 bases are a match to TRBD2. Germline V CDR1 and CDR2: SNHLY, FYNNEI. The ends lost 4 bases at V and 5 bases at J; junction bases unmatched: 4. This CDR3 comprises 14 residues. The CDR3 here is CASSARGGIDTQYF. CDR3 in DNA: TGTGCCAGCAGTGCGCGGGGGGGCATAGATACGCAGTATTTT.

The chain joins TRBV6-2 or TRBV6-3 to TRBJ1-3, with 10 bases aligning to TRBD1. CDR3 length: 16 amino acids. The J segment lost 4 bases and the V segment lost 5 bases, leaving 8 bases of the junction unmatched. Germline lookup yields CDR1 MNHEY and CDR2 SVGEGT. The CDR3 DNA reads as TGTGCCAGCAGTGATCCCGGGACAGGGGCCGGAAACACCATATATTTT. It codes for CASSDPGTGAGNTIYF.

The chain has TRBV3-1 (or the pseudogene TRBV3-2) and TRBJ1-6; no clear D. The germline CDR1 and CDR2 sequences are LGHDT and YNNKEL (reference sequence). The CDR3 extends over 18 amino acids. Trimming took off 0 bases at V and 8 bases at J, with 20 bases between the two ends. As DNA, the CDR3 is TGTGCCAGCAGCCAAGAATTCTCACCGTCCATGCAGTATTCACCCCTCCACTTT. This codes for CASSQEFSPSMQYSPLHF.

The CDR3 is CASSPGRPGSPLHF. The CDR3 coding sequence is TGTGCCAGCAGTCCCGGACGTCCGGGGTCACCCCTCCACTTT. This rearrangement joins TRBV2 to TRBJ1-6; D call uncertain. CDR3 length: 14 amino acids. CDR1 and CDR2 from the germline V gene are SNHLY and FYNNEI. Trimming removed 5 bases at V and 10 bases at J, with 15 bases between.

This chain uses TRBV5-1 with TRBJ1-2; 11 nucleotides match TRBD1. Germline CDR1 reads SGHRS; CDR2 reads YFSETQ. V dropped 4 bases and J dropped 7; count of bases not matched to a gene: 21. The CDR3 runs to 19 residues. Written as DNA, the CDR3 is TGCGCCAGCAGCCACATTGCCGGGACAGGGGGAAGGGAAGCAGGTGGCTACACCTTC. Translated: CASSHIAGTGGREAGGYTF.

The V call is TRBV6-2 or TRBV6-3, the J call TRBJ2-1, with 9 nucleotides matching TRBD1. V lost 5 bases to trimming and J lost 9 bases; unmatched junction nucleotides: 11. This CDR3 spans 15 amino acids. Germline V gene data show CDR1 as MNHEY and CDR2 as SVGEGT. The DNA for the CDR3 is TGTGCCAGCAGTGGGGGGGGACAGGGCGCGGTTGAGCAGTTCTTC. Protein sequence: CASSGGGQGAVEQFF.

The chain joins TRBV7-9 to TRBJ2-1; D is unclear. Deletions cut 0 bases from V and 10 bases from J, with 13 bases between. The CDR3 runs 14 residues. Germline lookup yields CDR1 SEHNR and CDR2 FQNEAQ (reference sequence). The CDR3 bases are TGTGCCAGCAGCTTAGCCCCCCCGGGTCGGGAGCAGTTCTTC. This codes for CASSLAPPGREQFF.

The chain joins TRBV5-6 to TRBJ1-5; possible D gene TRBD1, 5 bases. Germline V gene lookup returns CDR1 SGHDT and CDR2 YYEEEE. The CDR3 extends over 15 amino acids. V lost 4 bases, J lost 7 bases, and 18 bases lay in between. In nucleotides, the CDR3 is TGTGCCAGCAGCACCGGCGGCAGGGTGGTACAGCCCCAGCATTTT. It yields the protein CASSTGGRVVQPQHF.

The CDR3 protein is CASSAFSGGAFTDTQYF. CDR3 coding DNA: TGTGCCAGCAGCGCTTTTAGCGGGGGGGCCTTCACAGATACGCAGTATTTT. V usage is TRBV9 and J usage is TRBJ2-3; TRBD2 agrees at 11 bases. The CDR3 extends over 17 amino acids. CDR1 and CDR2 from the germline V gene are SGDLS and YYNGEE. Germline trimming cut 3 bases from V and 2 bases from J; bases unmatched to any gene: 8.

The chain joins TRBV3-1 (or the pseudogene TRBV3-2) to TRBJ1-2; tentatively, D is TRBD1 (6 bases). The V end was cut by 3 bases, the J end by 4 bases, with 9 bases between. CDR1 and CDR2 (germline): LGHDT, YNNKEL (reference sequence). This CDR3 has 13 amino acids. CDR3 DNA: TGTGCCAGCAGCCAGGGACACAGCTATGGCTACACCTTC. This gives the protein CASSQGHSYGYTF.

This clone was recorded a few times. The chain couples TRBV2 to TRBJ1-5; a possible D gene is TRBD1 (5 bases). With 5 bases removed from V and 3 bases from J, the gap between germline ends came to 11 bases. Germline CDR1 reads SNHLY; CDR2 reads FYNNEI. The CDR3 is 14 residues long. CDR3 nucleotide sequence: TGTGCCAGCAGTCTGCGGGACGCCAATCAGCCCCAGCATTTT. Translated, it gives CASSLRDANQPQHF. The entire variable domain, with the rest obtained from reference TRBV2 and TRBJ1-5, is as follows: EPEVTQTPSHQVTQMGQEVILRCVPISNHLYFYWYRQILGQKVEFLVSFYNNEISEKSEIFDDQFSVERPDGSNFTLKIRSTKLEDSAMYFCASSLRDANQPQHFGDGTRLSIL.

The chain links TRBV27 to TRBJ2-7; D is possibly TRBD1 (6 bases). The CDR3 is 14 residues long. V was pared by 5 bases and J by 0 bases, with 11 bases between. Germline lookup yields CDR1 MNHEY and CDR2 SMNVEV (reference sequence). The CDR3 DNA is TGTGCCAGCAGTCCTCGGACAGTCTCCTACGAGCAGTACTTC. It is translated as CASSPRTVSYEQYF.

The chain recombines TRBV29-1 with TRBJ2-3; 12 bases align to TRBD1. Germline V gene lookup returns CDR1 SQVTM and CDR2 ANQGSEA. The CDR3 loop spans 15 amino acids. The J segment lost 7 bases and the V segment lost 5 bases, leaving 10 bases of the junction unmatched. CDR3 coding DNA: TGCAGCGTTCAGACCGGGACAGGGGGCATATATACGCAGTATTTT. Its protein is CSVQTGTGGIYTQYF.

The rearrangement uses TRBV11-2 and TRBJ2-7; D not resolved. This CDR3 is 14 amino acids long. Germline CDR1 and CDR2: SGHAT and FQNNGV. V was clipped by 0 bases and J by 0 bases, with 6 bases between them. CDR3 bases: TGTGCCAGCAGCTTAGATCCGGGCTCCTACGAGCAGTACTTC. Its protein is CASSLDPGSYEQYF.

The chain links TRBV12-3 or TRBV12-4 to TRBJ2-5; no firm D call. Trimming removed 3 bases from V and 4 bases from J, with 9 bases in between. This CDR3 comprises 13 residues. CDR3 nucleotides: TGTGCCAGCAGTTTCAGTGGCGGAGAGACCCAGTACTTC. Protein sequence: CASSFSGGETQYF.

The DNA for the CDR3 is TGTGCCAGCAGCTTAGGGGGGGACTATGGCTACACCTTC. It is translated as CASSLGGDYGYTF. The chain joins TRBV7-2 to TRBJ1-2; possible D gene TRBD1, 5 bases. The germline gives CDR1 SGHTA, CDR2 FQGNSA. Deletions cut 1 base from V and 3 bases from J, with 6 bases between. CDR3 length: 13 residues.

The chain has TRBV9 and TRBJ2-2, with 10 bases matching TRBD2. This CDR3 is built from 15 residues. V lost 2 bases to trimming and J lost 4 bases; unmatched junction nucleotides: 2. Looked up from germline, CDR1 is SGDLS and CDR2 is YYNGEE. The CDR3 bases are TGTGCCAGCAGCGTCAGCGGGGGGGCCACCGGGGAGCTGTTTTTT. It yields the protein CASSVSGGATGELFF.

The chain is built from TRBV5-1 and TRBJ2-2; weak D call: TRBD2 (6 bases). CDR3 length equals 17 residues. V shed 3 bases and J shed 1 base, with 16 bases lying between them. The V gene's germline CDR1 is SGHRS and CDR2 YFSETQ. This CDR3 is CASSSPGKGGNTGELFF. The DNA for the CDR3 is TGCGCCAGCAGCTCCCCCGGGAAGGGAGGGAACACCGGGGAGCTGTTTTTT.